The 20 T cell receptor beta chains below were found in one sample sequenced in a study of blood T cell repertoires in COVID-19. Profiled with immunoSEQ multiplex PCR; TCRdb holds only in-frame clones, not every one. The sample shows some 390,000 clones, roughly nine tenths of them seen only once. What was sequenced was PBMCs or T cells enriched from blood (not recorded which). The origin of the receptors is a woman in her twenties or thirties who had recovered from COVID-19.

This sequence joins TRBV7-3 and TRBJ2-7, with 11 positions matching TRBD1. The V gene's germline CDR1 is SGHTA and CDR2 FQGTGA. V was clipped by 4 bases and J by 1 base; unmatched bases: 6. The CDR3 runs 16 residues. The CDR3 sequence: CASSSWGQGVSYEQYF. For the CDR3, the DNA is TGTGCCAGCAGCTCCTGGGGACAGGGGGTTTCCTACGAGCAGTACTTC.

This rearrangement joins TRBV7-2 to TRBJ1-1; the D is unclear. The germline gives CDR1 SGHTA, CDR2 FQGNSA. The CDR3 is 13 amino acids. V was pared by 5 bases and J by 1 base, with 8 bases between. The CDR3 here is CASSLQQNTEAFF. CDR3 coding DNA: TGTGCCAGCAGCCTACAGCAGAACACTGAAGCTTTCTTT. Full variable domain (outside the CDR3, taken from reference TRBV7-2 and TRBJ1-1): GAGVSQSPSNKVTEKGKDVELRCDPISGHTALYWYRQSLGQGLEFLIYFQGNSAPDKSGLPSDRFSAERTGGSVSTLTIQRTQQEDSAVYLCASSLQQNTEAFFGQGTRLTVV.

J is TRBJ2-1 and V is TRBV30; perhaps TRBD2 as D (5 bases). There are 13 residues in the CDR3. The germline gives CDR1 GTSNPN, CDR2 SVGIG (reference sequence). Trimming removed 1 base from V and 9 bases from J, with 13 bases in between. CDR3 nucleotides: TGTGCCTGGAGTGCCCAACTAGAAAGTGAGCAGTTCTTC. This gives the protein CAWSAQLESEQFF.

CDR3 residues: CASRESGRNYEQYF. CDR3 sequence (DNA): TGTGCCAGCAGAGAAAGCGGGAGGAACTACGAGCAGTACTTC. V and J are TRBV28 and TRBJ2-7, with TRBD2 matching over 9 bases. CDR3 length equals 14 residues. The junction had 6 bases not matched to a gene; V was cut back by 6 bases and J by 3 bases. The germline CDR1 and CDR2 sequences are MDHEN and SYDVKM.

J is TRBJ1-2 and V is TRBV5-4; 11 bases line up with TRBD1. The germline CDR1 and CDR2 sequences are SGHNT and YYREEE (reference sequence). After removal of 3 bases from V and 6 bases from J, the junction contained 4 bases not matched to a gene. This CDR3 spans 14 amino acids. CDR3 in DNA: TGTGCCAGCAGCTGGGACAGGGGGAGAGATGGCTACACCTTC. This codes for CASSWDRGRDGYTF.

J is TRBJ1-3 and V is TRBV27; perhaps TRBD1 as D (6 bases). Deletions cut 6 bases from V and 4 bases from J, with 16 bases between. Germline V gene sequence: CDR1 MNHEY, CDR2 SMNVEV (reference sequence). The CDR3 is made up of 15 amino acids. The CDR3 nucleotides are TGTGCCAGCAGCTATAAAGACAGGTCGGGAAACACCATATATTTT. Translated: CASSYKDRSGNTIYF.

This chain links TRBV18 with TRBJ2-1; possible D gene TRBD2, 6 bases. This CDR3 is built from 15 residues. The V and J ends lost 2 bases and 4 bases respectively, with 12 bases between them. Germline V gene lookup returns CDR1 KGHSH and CDR2 LQKENI. CDR3 protein: CASSPMASEYNEQFF. CDR3 bases: TGTGCCAGCTCACCAATGGCTAGCGAGTACAATGAGCAGTTCTTC.

The CDR3 sequence: CASSFRGEGTEAFF. As DNA, the CDR3 is TGCGCCAGCAGCTTTCGAGGGGAGGGTACTGAAGCTTTCTTT. The rearrangement links TRBV5-1 to TRBJ1-1; D possibly corresponds to TRBD1 (5 bases). Germline V lookup: CDR1 SGHRS, CDR2 YFSETQ. V was shortened by 2 bases and J by 5 bases, with 13 bases between the two germline ends. The CDR3 is 14 residues long.

The chain combines TRBV2 with TRBJ1-6; no firm D call. The CDR3 extends over 15 amino acids. Germline CDR1 SNHLY, CDR2 FYNNEI. The V and J ends lost 5 bases and 0 bases respectively, with 8 bases between them. The CDR3 nucleotides read TGTGCCAGCAGTCCCACGGGCTCCTATAATTCACCCCTCCACTTT. Its translation is CASSPTGSYNSPLHF. Combining the CDR3 with reference TRBV2 and TRBJ1-6 gives the whole variable domain EPEVTQTPSHQVTQMGQEVILRCVPISNHLYFYWYRQILGQKVEFLVSFYNNEISEKSEIFDDQFSVERPDGSNFTLKIRSTKLEDSAMYFCASSPTGSYNSPLHFGNGTRLTVT.

The chain couples TRBV6-5 to TRBJ1-4, with unresolved D. V lost 2 bases to trimming and J lost 3 bases, with 13 bases between them. The germline gives CDR1 MNHEY, CDR2 SVGAGI. The CDR3 is made up of 16 amino acids. CDR3 DNA sequence: TGTGCCAGCAGTTACACCGGTTCCACAGCTAATGAAAAACTGTTTTTT. This sequence encodes CASSYTGSTANEKLFF.

The chain couples TRBV5-1 to TRBJ2-2; D perhaps matches TRBD1 (5 bases). The germline gives CDR1 SGHRS, CDR2 YFSETQ. V was cut by 4 bases and J by 1 base, with 8 bases left in between. The CDR3 totals 14 residues. The CDR3 nucleotides read TGCGCCAGCAGCGCGACAGTGAACACCGGGGAGCTGTTTTTT. The encoded protein is CASSATVNTGELFF.

The genes are TRBV28 and TRBJ1-5; maybe TRBD1 (5 bases). Germline CDR1 reads MDHEN; CDR2 reads SYDVKM. V was shortened by 2 bases and J by 4 bases, with 12 bases between the two germline ends. This CDR3 contains 15 residues. CDR3: CASSLAGNRNQPQHF. CDR3 DNA sequence: TGTGCCAGCAGTTTAGCAGGGAACAGGAATCAGCCCCAGCATTTT. Variable domain in full (rest from reference TRBV28 and TRBJ1-5): DVKVTQSSRYLVKRTGEKVFLECVQDMDHENMFWYRQDPGLGLRLIYFSYDVKMKEKGDIPEGYSVSREKKERFSLILESASTNQTSMYLCASSLAGNRNQPQHFGDGTRLSIL.

This clone was seen just once. Mismatch with germline at one junction end may stem from a read error. The rearrangement uses TRBV29-1 and TRBJ1-1, with 7 bases lining up with TRBD1. The CDR3 loop spans 14 amino acids. Germline lookup yields CDR1 SQVTM and CDR2 ANQGSEA. In nucleotides, the CDR3 is TGCAGGGTTGCGGGAACAGGGGATGGCACTGAAGCTTTCTTT. This gives the protein CRVAGTGDGTEAFF.

The rearrangement links TRBV21-1 to TRBJ1-5; the table gives TRBD1 as D, unverified against the DNA. TRBV21-1 is an annotated pseudogene. The CDR3 spans 14 residues. CDR3 DNA: TGTGCCAGCAGCAGCTACAGGGGGCGTCAGCCCCAGCATTTT. Translated, it gives CASSSYRGRQPQHF.

V and J are TRBV29-1 and TRBJ1-6; 9 bases map to TRBD1. From germline, CDR1 is SQVTM and CDR2 ANQGSEA. V shed 5 bases and J 8 bases; nucleotides not matched to a gene: 7. There are 14 residues in the CDR3. The CDR3 is CSVSDRGKDSPLHF. CDR3 sequence (DNA): TGCAGCGTTTCCGACAGGGGGAAGGATTCACCCCTCCACTTT.

This chain links TRBV2 with TRBJ1-4; maybe TRBD1 (5 bases). The germline V gene has CDR1 SNHLY and CDR2 FYNNEI. The CDR3 sequence is 14 residues long. V gave up 6 bases and J gave up 0 bases, with 8 bases separating them. The CDR3: CASRVRATNEKLFF. In DNA, the CDR3 is TGTGCCAGCAGAGTCAGGGCAACTAATGAAAAACTGTTTTTT.

This chain joins TRBV5-1 and TRBJ2-3; a possible D gene is TRBD2 (5 bases). Germline loops: CDR1 SGHRS, CDR2 YFSETQ. CDR3 size: 14 residues. Trimming removed 0 bases from V and 4 bases from J, with 9 bases in between. The CDR3 region is CASSLDLASDTQYF. The CDR3 bases are TGCGCCAGCAGCTTGGATCTAGCATCAGATACGCAGTATTTT.

V gene TRBV2 combines with J gene TRBJ1-6; unclear D gene. V lost 2 bases and J lost 7, with 6 bases in between. The germline gives CDR1 SNHLY, CDR2 FYNNEI. The CDR3 contains 13 residues. The CDR3 loop is CASSEQINSPLHF. CDR3 bases: TGTGCCAGCAGTGAACAGATAAATTCACCCCTCCACTTT.

The chain links TRBV5-8 to TRBJ1-6; TRBD1 matches 7 bases. The germline gives CDR1 SGHTS, CDR2 YDEGEE. The CDR3 has 14 residues. The trim removed 0 bases at V and 7 bases at J, leaving 1 base unmatched. Written as DNA, the CDR3 is TGTGCCAGCAGCTTGGGCAGGGGGAATTCACCCCTCCACTTT. Its protein product is CASSLGRGNSPLHF.

This chain joins TRBV28 and TRBJ1-1; 7 bases agree with TRBD1. The CDR3 totals 12 residues. J was trimmed by 9 bases and V by 6 bases; bases with no gene match: 7. Germline loops: CDR1 MDHEN, CDR2 SYDVKM. DNA of the CDR3: TGTGCCAGCAGCGACAGGGTTTCCCAAGCTTTCTTT. It encodes CASSDRVSQAFF.